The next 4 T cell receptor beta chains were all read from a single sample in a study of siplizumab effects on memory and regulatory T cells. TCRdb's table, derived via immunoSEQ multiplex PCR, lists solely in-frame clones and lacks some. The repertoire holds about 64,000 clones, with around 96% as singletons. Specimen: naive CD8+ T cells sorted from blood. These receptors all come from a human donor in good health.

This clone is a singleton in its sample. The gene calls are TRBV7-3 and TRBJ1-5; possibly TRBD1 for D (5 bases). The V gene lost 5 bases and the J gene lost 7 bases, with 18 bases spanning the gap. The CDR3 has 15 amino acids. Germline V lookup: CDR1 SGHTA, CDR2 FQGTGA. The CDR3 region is CASSPWGDPRQPQHF. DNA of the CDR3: TGTGCCAGCAGCCCATGGGGGGACCCAAGGCAGCCCCAGCATTTT. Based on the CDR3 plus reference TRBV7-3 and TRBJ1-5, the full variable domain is GAGVSQTPSNKVTEKGKYVELRCDPISGHTALYWYRQSLGQGPEFLIYFQGTGAADDSGLPNDRFFAVRPEGSVSTLKIQRTERGDSAVYLCASSPWGDPRQPQHFGDGTRLSIL.

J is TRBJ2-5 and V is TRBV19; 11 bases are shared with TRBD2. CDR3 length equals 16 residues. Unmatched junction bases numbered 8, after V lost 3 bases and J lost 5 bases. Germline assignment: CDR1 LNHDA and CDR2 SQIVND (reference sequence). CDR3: CASSIGALAGEETQYF. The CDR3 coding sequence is TGTGCCAGTAGTATTGGGGCACTAGCGGGGGAGGAGACCCAGTACTTC.

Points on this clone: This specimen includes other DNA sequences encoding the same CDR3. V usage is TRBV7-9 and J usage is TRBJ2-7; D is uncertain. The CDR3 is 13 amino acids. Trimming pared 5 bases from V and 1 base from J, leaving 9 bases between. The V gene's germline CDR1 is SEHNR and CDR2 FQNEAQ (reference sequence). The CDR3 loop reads CASSSPGSYEQYF. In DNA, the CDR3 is TGTGCCAGCAGCAGCCCCGGGTCCTACGAGCAGTACTTC.

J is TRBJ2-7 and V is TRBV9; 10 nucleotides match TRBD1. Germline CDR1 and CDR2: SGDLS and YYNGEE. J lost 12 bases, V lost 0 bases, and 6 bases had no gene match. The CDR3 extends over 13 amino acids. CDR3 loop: CASSVGGQGLAYF. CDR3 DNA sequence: TGTGCCAGCAGCGTAGGGGGACAGGGGCTTGCGTACTTC.